This TCR beta chain was found in a study of shared clonotypes between healthy human individuals. As defined, naive CD8 cells were CD45RO-negative and positively selected for CCR7, with terminally differentiated effector memory CD45RA+ cells excluded. Study-level points and caveats: The expectation was that sequencing depth would affect clonotype sharing among donors. The researchers took only blood, and tissue repertoires probably look different. When compared with the clonotypes that were shared by all four sorted-subset donors, the non-shared clonotypes turned out to have lower generation probabilities.

The germline V gene encodes CDR1 SGDLS and CDR2 YYNGEE. V lost 0 bases, J lost 5 bases, and 11 bases lay in between. The CDR3 sequence is 14 residues long. The sample holds one count of this clone. The target antigen is unknown. For sorted subsets, 200 ng DNA per replicate equaled some 27,000 T cell genomes. The method was immunoSEQ multiplex PCR; TCRdb's version includes in-frame clones alone and lacks a portion of them. The sample yields hundreds of thousands of clones, just over 95% seen once. Sequencing was done on a sample of naive CD8+ T cells sorted from blood. This TCR was sampled from a man under 40 in good health. The rearrangement links TRBV9 to TRBJ1-1, with D unresolved. CDR3 region: CASSVGGPGTEAFF. The CDR3 nucleotides read TGTGCCAGCAGCGTAGGGGGTCCCGGGACTGAAGCTTTCTTT.